Presented here are 27 T cell receptor beta chains from one specimen sequenced in a study of blood T cell dynamics during melanoma immunotherapy. Time point of the sample: week 3, after first cycle of checkpoint inhibitor. The protocol was immunoSEQ multiplex PCR, while the TCRdb copy is restricted to in-frame clones and leaves out a portion. The table includes 6,500 to 10,000 clones, roughly 85% detected once. The sequencing here drew on blood, taken from a patient treated with checkpoint blockade. Receptors were obtained from a human donor with melanoma.

The chain employs TRBV13 and TRBJ2-1, with 11 bases matching TRBD1. CDR1 and CDR2 (germline): PRHDT, FYEKMQ (reference sequence). Trimming removed 4 bases from V and 4 bases from J; junction bases left unmatched: 9. The CDR3 consists of 17 residues. Written as DNA, the CDR3 is TGTGCCAGCAGCTCCGGGATGGGACAGGGGGGTTACAATGAGCAGTTCTTC. Translation gives CASSSGMGQGGYNEQFF.

V gene TRBV29-1 combines with J gene TRBJ2-1, with D perhaps matching TRBD1 (6 bases). CDR1 SQVTM and CDR2 ANQGSEA come from the germline V gene. V gave up 6 bases and J gave up 1 base, with 13 bases separating them. This CDR3 has 14 residues. The CDR3: CSVFDQGSYNEQFF. CDR3 bases: TGCAGCGTCTTCGACCAGGGGTCCTACAATGAGCAGTTCTTC.

The CDR3 region is CASSLGQGWDEAFF. CDR3 nucleotides: TGCGCCAGCAGCTTGGGACAGGGGTGGGATGAAGCTTTCTTT. The V gene is TRBV5-1, the J gene TRBJ1-1, with 8 bases that match TRBD1. Germline lookup yields CDR1 SGHRS and CDR2 YFSETQ. This CDR3 comprises 14 residues. V trimming: 0 bases; J trimming: 7 bases; junction bases outside the gene matches: 5. Full variable domain (outside the CDR3, taken from reference TRBV5-1 and TRBJ1-1): KAGVTQTPRYLIKTRGQQVTLSCSPISGHRSVSWYQQTPGQGLQFLFEYFSETQRNKGNFPGRFSGRQFSNSRSEMNVSTLELGDSALYLCASSLGQGWDEAFFGQGTRLTVV.

The chain is built from TRBV28 and TRBJ2-7; a possible D gene is TRBD2 (5 bases). With 6 bases removed from V and 9 bases from J, the gap between germline ends came to 27 bases. CDR3 length: 16 residues. From germline, CDR1 is MDHEN and CDR2 SYDVKM. In DNA, the CDR3 is TGTGCCAGCAGCCCTCTCGGGGTCCAGCCTGATAACGGGCAGTACTTC. This codes for CASSPLGVQPDNGQYF.

J is TRBJ2-7 and V is TRBV7-7; TRBD1 agrees at 8 bases. The CDR3 is made up of 14 amino acids. Unmatched junction bases numbered 0, after V lost 1 base and J lost 1 base. The germline CDR1 and CDR2 sequences are SSHAT and FNYEAQ (reference sequence). The DNA of the CDR3 is TGTGCCAGCAGCTTAGGGACAGGGTCCTACGAGCAGTACTTC. It translates to CASSLGTGSYEQYF. Filled out from reference TRBV7-7 and TRBJ2-7, the complete variable domain reads GAGVSQSPRYKVTKRGQDVTLRCDPISSHATLYWYQQALGQGPEFLTYFNYEAQPDKSGLPSDRFSAERPEGSISTLTIQRTEQRDSAMYRCASSLGTGSYEQYFGPGTRLTVT.

This chain uses TRBV20-1 with TRBJ2-5; TRBD2 is a possible D gene (5 bases). CDR3 size: 10 residues. The germline V gene encodes CDR1 DFQATT and CDR2 SNEGSKA (reference sequence). Trimming took 6 bases from V and 11 from J, leaving 13 bases between them. In DNA, the CDR3 is TGCAGTGCCTGGGAGCGAGGGCAGTACTTC. Its translation is CSAWERGQYF.

The chain carries TRBV6-5 and TRBJ2-7; TRBD2 might be the D (5 bases). The CDR3 runs to 14 residues. V shed 7 bases and J shed 6 bases, with 19 bases lying between them. CDR1 is MNHEY, CDR2 SVGAGI, per germline. This chain's CDR3 is CASTAFRGSGEQYF. DNA of the CDR3: TGTGCCAGCACCGCGTTTAGAGGGTCGGGCGAGCAGTACTTC.

This clone was seen a few times. The chain employs TRBV4-2 and TRBJ2-7; 11 nucleotides agree with TRBD2. The CDR3 sequence is 18 residues long. Germline values: CDR1 LGHNA, CDR2 YNFKEQ. The J segment lost 1 base and the V segment lost 4 bases, leaving 12 bases of the junction unmatched. The CDR3 DNA reads as TGTGCCAGCAGCCTTGGGACTAGCGGACCGGGTCGGTCCTACGAGCAGTACTTC. It codes for CASSLGTSGPGRSYEQYF.

This clone appeared a single time. The CDR3 DNA reads TGTGCCAGCGGGGGACTTTTCTACGAGCAGTACTTC. Translating gives CASGGLFYEQYF. V gene TRBV28 combines with J gene TRBJ2-5, with D possibly TRBD2 on 6 matching bases. The last part of the DNA fits TRBJ2-7 better; the J call may be wrong. The CDR3 extends over 12 amino acids. Germline CDR1 and CDR2: MDHEN and SYDVKM.

The CDR3 region has the DNA TGTGCCAGCAGCTCGGGACAGCGGGGGGAGCAGTACTTC. This encodes CASSSGQRGEQYF. This rearrangement joins TRBV7-3 to TRBJ2-7, with D possibly being TRBD2 (8 bases). Germline V gives CDR1 SGHTA, CDR2 FQGTGA. This CDR3 has 13 residues. Trimming cost V 4 bases and J 7 bases, with 14 bases left between them.

The chain links TRBV28 to TRBJ1-6; D unresolved. This CDR3 spans 13 amino acids. CDR1 is MDHEN and CDR2 is SYDVKM in the germline V gene. The ends were cut back, 5 bases at V and 7 bases at J, with 9 bases in the middle. The CDR3 here is CASSAKDNSPLHF. CDR3 in DNA: TGTGCCAGCAGTGCCAAGGACAATTCACCCCTCCACTTT.

The CDR3 loop is CASSVGDPESYEQYF. CDR3 nucleotide sequence: TGTGCCAGCAGCGTAGGAGACCCGGAAAGCTACGAGCAGTACTTC. The chain has TRBV9 and TRBJ2-5; D is undetermined. The end of the DNA fits TRBJ2-7 better, so the J call may be wrong. CDR3 length equals 15 residues. Germline V gives CDR1 SGDLS, CDR2 YYNGEE.

This clone was observed once. The gene calls are TRBV7-3 and TRBJ1-2; 8 bases fit TRBD1. Germline loops: CDR1 SGHTA, CDR2 FQGTGA. The CDR3 spans 13 residues. V gave up 5 bases and J gave up 7 bases; unmatched junction bases: 6. The CDR3 DNA sequence: TGTGCCAGCAGCCCCTACGGACAGGGTGGCTACACCTTC. Translated, it gives CASSPYGQGGYTF.

This rearrangement joins TRBV4-2 to TRBJ2-1, with 10 bases matching TRBD2. With V trimmed by 4 bases and J by 6 bases, 6 bases remained unmatched. The CDR3 is made up of 15 amino acids. Germline V lookup: CDR1 LGHNA, CDR2 YNFKEQ. CDR3 DNA sequence: TGTGCCAGCAGCCGCCCGATAGCGGGAGGCAATGAGCAGTTCTTC. This sequence encodes CASSRPIAGGNEQFF.

The chain employs TRBV5-5 and TRBJ2-7; the match to TRBD1 covers 9 bases. The CDR3 consists of 17 residues. Per germline, CDR1 SGHKS and CDR2 YYEKEE (reference sequence). J was trimmed by 2 bases and V by 4 bases; bases with no gene match: 13. The CDR3 DNA reads TGTGCCAGCAGCCCCGGATGGGGGACAGGGCTTCCCTACGAGCAGTACTTC. Encoded protein: CASSPGWGTGLPYEQYF.

V usage is TRBV7-9 and J usage is TRBJ1-5; D uncertain. CDR1 is SEHNR and CDR2 is FQNEAQ in the germline V gene (reference sequence). The CDR3 is 15 amino acids. V gave up 4 bases and J gave up 2 bases, with 12 bases separating them. The CDR3 sequence is CASSSGDSGNQPQHF. DNA for the CDR3: TGTGCCAGCAGCTCCGGGGATTCAGGCAATCAGCCCCAGCATTTT.

V gene TRBV5-1 combines with J gene TRBJ2-7; TRBD1 agrees at 8 bases. The CDR3 spans 15 residues. V shed 4 bases, J shed 5 bases, and the junction held 11 bases outside the gene matches. Germline assignment: CDR1 SGHRS and CDR2 YFSETQ. In DNA, the CDR3 is TGCGCCAGCAGCATGACAGGGGCCGTGGGAAACGAGCAGTACTTC. It codes for CASSMTGAVGNEQYF.

V is TRBV9 and J is TRBJ2-7; tentatively, D is TRBD2 (6 bases). Germline V lookup: CDR1 SGDLS, CDR2 YYNGEE. The V end lost 3 bases, the J end lost 2 bases, and 12 bases lay between the germline ends. The CDR3 sequence is 14 residues long. Here the CDR3 reads CASSGGLLTYEQYF. DNA for the CDR3: TGTGCCAGCAGCGGGGGACTCTTGACCTACGAGCAGTACTTC.

For the CDR3, the DNA is TGTGCCACCAGCAGAGATATCGGCTACGAGCAGTACTTC. Residues: CATSRDIGYEQYF. V and J are TRBV15 and TRBJ2-7; no clear D gene. The CDR3 is 13 amino acids. Germline V gene sequence: CDR1 LNHNV, CDR2 YYDKDF (reference sequence). V lost 0 bases and J 3 bases, leaving 6 bases between the germline ends.

This chain joins TRBV12-5 and TRBJ2-5; 8 positions match TRBD2. Per germline, CDR1 LGHNT and CDR2 FRNRAP. This CDR3 has 18 amino acids. J lost 2 bases, V lost 7 bases, and 18 bases had no gene match. The CDR3 DNA is TGTGCTAGTGCCCTAGTCCATAGTGCTAGCGGGCCTCAAGAGACCCAGTACTTC. This codes for CASALVHSASGPQETQYF.

The rearrangement links TRBV7-2 to TRBJ2-5; D not resolved. The J call may be mistaken, given a closer DNA end match to TRBJ2-7. The CDR3 consists of 15 residues. CDR1 SGHTA and CDR2 FQGNSA come from the germline V gene. Here the CDR3 DNA reads TGTGCCAGCAGCTTAAGAGTCAGTGCGACCTACGAGCAGTACTTC. It translates to CASSLRVSATYEQYF.

The chain recombines TRBV5-1 with TRBJ1-1; TRBD1 agrees at 10 bases. With V trimmed by 2 bases and J by 1 base, 5 bases remained unmatched. The germline V gene encodes CDR1 SGHRS and CDR2 YFSETQ. The CDR3 has 16 residues. This chain's CDR3 is CASSLMGQGPNTEAFF. CDR3 sequence (DNA): TGCGCCAGCAGCTTAATGGGACAGGGGCCGAACACTGAAGCTTTCTTT. Looking up the rest from reference TRBV5-1 and TRBJ1-1 gives the full variable domain: KAGVTQTPRYLIKTRGQQVTLSCSPISGHRSVSWYQQTPGQGLQFLFEYFSETQRNKGNFPGRFSGRQFSNSRSEMNVSTLELGDSALYLCASSLMGQGPNTEAFFGQGTRLTVV.

Only a few counts were recorded for this clone. The CDR3 is CASSFSYEQYF. The CDR3 nucleotides are TGTGCCAGCAGCTTTTCCTACGAGCAGTACTTC. V usage is TRBV6-1 and J usage is TRBJ2-7; D is unclear. Germline V lookup: CDR1 MNHNS, CDR2 SASEGT. Trimming removed 6 bases from V and 1 base from J, with 4 bases in between. This CDR3 has 11 amino acids.

The chain has TRBV5-5 and TRBJ1-2, with a possible D match to TRBD1 (6 bases). This CDR3 is built from 14 residues. Trimming removed 3 bases at V and 2 bases at J, with 11 bases between. CDR1 and CDR2 from the germline V gene are SGHKS and YYEKEE (reference sequence). The CDR3 bases are TGTGCCAGCAGCTCGGACAGCGAAAACTATGGCTACACCTTC. It yields the protein CASSSDSENYGYTF. Full variable domain (remainder filled in from reference TRBV5-5 and TRBJ1-2): DAGVTQSPTHLIKTRGQQVTLRCSPISGHKSVSWYQQVLGQGPQFIFQYYEKEERGRGNFPDRFSARQFPNYSSELNVNALLLGDSALYLCASSSDSENYGYTFGSGTRLTVV.

This chain links TRBV7-9 with TRBJ2-7; D gene unclear. The length of the CDR3 is 12 residues. Germline loops: CDR1 SEHNR, CDR2 FQNEAQ (reference sequence). The V gene lost 1 base and the J gene lost 1 base, with 2 bases spanning the gap. The CDR3 nucleotides are TGTGCCAGCAGCTTAGGGTCCTACGAGCAGTACTTC. It translates to CASSLGSYEQYF.

V and J are TRBV19 and TRBJ1-1, with 8 positions matching TRBD1. With V trimmed by 4 bases and J by 5 bases, 6 bases remained unmatched. Germline CDR1 and CDR2: LNHDA and SQIVND (reference sequence). The CDR3 is 14 residues long. CDR3 sequence: CASSTDRVGTEAFF. The CDR3 nucleotides are TGTGCCAGTAGTACGGACAGGGTAGGGACTGAAGCTTTCTTT.

The CDR3 nucleotides read TGTGCCAGCAGTGTGTTTCAGGGGGGGCAAAAACTGTTTTTT. This encodes CASSVFQGGQKLFF. The chain is built from TRBV28 and TRBJ1-4, with TRBD1 identical over 7 bases. This CDR3 is built from 14 residues. The V and J ends lost 5 bases and 9 bases, in that order; junction bases with no gene match: 9. Per germline, CDR1 MDHEN and CDR2 SYDVKM.